The 20 T cell receptor beta chains in this list originate from one sample, sequenced in a study of monozygotic twins with inflammatory bowel disease. TCRdb reprocessed the 5' RACE reads, with one entry per CDR3 protein and no DNA. There are 170,000 or so distinct CDR3 sequences in the sample, with 6.5% to 9% held by the top ten. Sequences were obtained from blood. These receptors were collected from a human donor with ulcerative colitis or Crohn's disease, or a healthy co-twin of an affected twin (not recorded which).

The chain couples TRBV5-6 to TRBJ2-2. Germline loops: CDR1 SGHDT, CDR2 YYEEEE. This CDR3 contains 15 residues. The CDR3 reads CASSFGQCHPGELFF.

The chain recombines TRBV7-9 with TRBJ2-2. The CDR3 has 15 amino acids. Germline V gives CDR1 SEHNR, CDR2 FQNEAQ (reference sequence). The CDR3 reads CASSSSGETTGELFF.

The chain is built from TRBV7-9 and TRBJ2-3; there is no DNA to check the TCRdb D call of TRBD1. Germline lookup yields CDR1 SEHNR and CDR2 FQNEAQ (reference sequence). The CDR3 covers 14 residues. CDR3 region: CASSLTGGGHTQYF.

The J gene is TRBJ1-5, the V gene TRBV20-1; TCRdb gives TRBD1 as the D gene, but with no DNA this cannot be confirmed. The CDR3 runs to 14 residues. Germline V gene data show CDR1 as DFQATT and CDR2 as SNEGSKA (reference sequence). This CDR3 reads CSARDRQGFQPQHF.

The chain couples TRBV7-2 to TRBJ1-5; TCRdb selects TRBD1, and the lack of DNA leaves this call unchecked. Germline values: CDR1 SGHTA, CDR2 FQGNSA. The CDR3 is made up of 14 amino acids. CDR3 amino acids: CASSAGTGVQPQHF.

The rearrangement joins TRBV30 to TRBJ1-2. CDR1 GTSNPN and CDR2 SVGIG come from the germline V gene (reference sequence). The CDR3 is 13 amino acids. The chain's CDR3 is CAWSVQANYGYTF.

The V call is TRBV20-1, the J call TRBJ1-1. This CDR3 is built from 12 residues. The germline gives CDR1 DFQATT, CDR2 SNEGSKA (reference sequence). CDR3 amino acids: CSARRVNTEAFF.

The chain employs TRBV11-2 and TRBJ2-2; TCRdb designates TRBD1, a call that cannot be tested without DNA. Germline V CDR1 and CDR2: SGHAT, FQNNGV. This CDR3 has 15 amino acids. The CDR3 spells CASSLGATVTGELFF. Variable domain in full (rest from reference TRBV11-2 and TRBJ2-2): EAGVAQSPRYKIIEKRQSVAFWCNPISGHATLYWYQQILGQGPKLLIQFQNNGVVDDSQLPKDRFSAERLKGVDSTLKIQPAKLEDSAVYLCASSLGATVTGELFFGEGSRLTVL.

V gene TRBV20-1 combines with J gene TRBJ2-3; TCRdb lists TRBD1, though no DNA is available to test this call. This CDR3 is built from 14 residues. Germline loops: CDR1 DFQATT, CDR2 SNEGSKA (reference sequence). CDR3 residues: CSASSGGYTDTQYF.

The V and J genes are TRBV7-9 and TRBJ1-1; with no DNA, the TCRdb D assignment of TRBD1 cannot be verified. The CDR3 runs 16 residues. From germline, CDR1 is SEHNR and CDR2 FQNEAQ (reference sequence). This CDR3 reads CASSSRGAGSRTEAFF.

V gene TRBV14 combines with J gene TRBJ2-1; TCRdb calls TRBD2, which cannot be checked without DNA. In germline, CDR1 is SGHDN, CDR2 FVKESK. The CDR3 length is 15 residues. The CDR3 reads CASRRSGSSVNEQFF.

V usage is TRBV24-1 and J usage is TRBJ1-1; TCRdb reports TRBD1, a call that lacks DNA to check it against. From germline, CDR1 is KGHDR and CDR2 SFDVKD. The CDR3 spans 15 residues. The CDR3 loop reads CATSDPGQGPTEAFF.

The V and J genes are TRBV4-1 and TRBJ2-3. CDR3 length: 12 residues. The germline gives CDR1 MGHRA, CDR2 YSYEKL. The CDR3 protein is CASSPRGYTQYF.

V is TRBV5-1 and J is TRBJ1-5; TCRdb lists TRBD1, though no DNA is available to test this call. CDR1 is SGHRS, CDR2 YFSETQ, per germline. This CDR3 is 13 amino acids long. The CDR3 loop reads CASSLDGGQPQHF.

The rearrangement uses TRBV11-2 and TRBJ1-1. Looked up from germline, CDR1 is SGHAT and CDR2 is FQNNGV. The CDR3 is made up of 15 amino acids. The CDR3: CASTDRPSPNTEAFF.

The V call is TRBV29-1, the J call TRBJ2-1; without DNA, the TCRdb call of TRBD2 cannot be checked. CDR1 and CDR2 from the germline V gene are SQVTM and ANQGSEA. The CDR3 is made up of 15 amino acids. CDR3 loop: CSVEKGTSGRNEQFF.

The rearrangement joins TRBV5-1 to TRBJ2-3; TCRdb's D call of TRBD2 is untestable without DNA. This CDR3 spans 15 amino acids. Germline V gene sequence: CDR1 SGHRS, CDR2 YFSETQ. CDR3: CASKGLAGVPDTQYF.

The chain carries TRBV30 and TRBJ2-7; TCRdb outputs TRBD2, but without DNA this stays unchecked. Germline V gives CDR1 GTSNPN, CDR2 SVGIG (reference sequence). This CDR3 is built from 17 residues. The CDR3 region is CAWSFLAGRGISYEQYF.

The chain joins TRBV20-1 to TRBJ1-4. CDR3 length equals 14 residues. In germline, CDR1 is DFQATT, CDR2 SNEGSKA (reference sequence). The CDR3 loop is CSASQDLGNEKLFF.

The J gene is TRBJ1-4, the V gene TRBV15. This CDR3 has 13 amino acids. Germline V CDR1 and CDR2: LNHNV, YYDKDF (reference sequence). The CDR3 sequence is CVTGTSGGEKLFF.